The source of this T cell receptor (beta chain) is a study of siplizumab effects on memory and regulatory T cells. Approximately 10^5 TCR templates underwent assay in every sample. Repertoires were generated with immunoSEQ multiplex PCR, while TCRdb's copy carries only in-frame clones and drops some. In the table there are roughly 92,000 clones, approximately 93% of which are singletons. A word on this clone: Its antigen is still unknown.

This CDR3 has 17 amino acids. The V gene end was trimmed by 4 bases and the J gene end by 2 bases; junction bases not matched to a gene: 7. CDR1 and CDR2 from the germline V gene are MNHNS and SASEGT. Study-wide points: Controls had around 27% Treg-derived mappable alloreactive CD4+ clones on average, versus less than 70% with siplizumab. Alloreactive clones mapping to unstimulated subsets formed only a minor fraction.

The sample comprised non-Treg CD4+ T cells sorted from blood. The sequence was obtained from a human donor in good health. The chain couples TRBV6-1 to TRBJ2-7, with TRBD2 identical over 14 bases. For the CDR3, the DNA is TGTGCCAGCAGTGGGGGACTAGCGGGAGTTTTCCCCTACGAGCAGTACTTC. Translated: CASSGGLAGVFPYEQYF.